These T cell receptor beta chains were read from a single sample in a study of T cell repertoires in cytomegalovirus infection. MiXCR, run by TCRdb on the reads, gives a single entry per CDR3 protein. Of 300,000 to 400,000 distinct CDR3 sequences in the sample, 15% to 20% are singletons; the top ten hold approximately 8%. The material sequenced was PBMCs. The receptors were sampled from a human donor in good health (CMV status not recorded). Some clones in this sample may be carry-over from other donors' samples. The CDR3 runs from the conserved cysteine through the conserved F or W. Each record gives: V gene, J gene, D gene, clone size, CDR3 protein, CDR3 DNA. The D gene is left open where the match is weak. Only some rows state a clone size, as once, few, many or a class for expanded clones.

TRBV6-1	TRBJ2-7	.	many	CASRDSGYEQYF	TGTGCCAGCAGGGACAGCGGCTACGAGCAGTACTTC
TRBV12-3/TRBV12-4	TRBJ1-2	TRBD1	few	CASTLSGTATNGYTF	TGTGCCAGCACCCTCTCCGGGACAGCCACTAATGGCTACACCTTC
TRBV3-1	TRBJ1-5	.	.	CASSHTGGSQPQHF	TGTGCCAGCAGCCACACAGGAGGAAGTCAGCCCCAGCATTTT
TRBV7-9	TRBJ2-7	.	many	CASSFDVTYEQYF	TGTGCCAGCAGCTTCGACGTTACCTACGAGCAGTACTTC
TRBV4-2	TRBJ1-5	.	.	CASSQDRGEQGQPQHF	TGTGCCAGCAGCCAAGATCGGGGTGAGCAAGGTCAGCCCCAGCATTTT
TRBV6-1	TRBJ2-7	.	many	CASSNWGRTYEQYF	TGTGCCAGCAGCAATTGGGGCCGTACCTACGAGCAGTACTTC
TRBV11-2	TRBJ2-5	TRBD1	many	CASSLSGTGKETQYF	TGTGCCAGCAGCCTATCCGGGACAGGGAAAGAGACCCAGTACTTC
TRBV7-2	TRBJ2-5	TRBD2	many	CASSLRPGLAGGFQETQYF	TGTGCCAGCAGCTTACGGCCAGGACTAGCGGGGGGTTTCCAAGAGACCCAGTACTTC
TRBV7-2	TRBJ2-7	.	.	CASSRSGNSAYEQYF	TGTGCCAGCAGCCGATCGGGTAATAGCGCCTACGAGCAGTACTTC
TRBV20-1	TRBJ1-2	.	few	CSARLTPEDGYTF	TGCAGTGCTAGACTGACTCCCGAGGACGGCTACACCTTC
TRBV7-9	TRBJ2-7	TRBD2	.	CASSPLAGVTHEQYF	TGTGCCAGCAGCCCCCTAGCGGGGGTCACCCACGAGCAGTACTTC
TRBV7-2	TRBJ1-4	.	many	CASSLGRGIGDEKLFF	TGTGCCAGCAGCTTGGGGCGAGGAATAGGGGACGAAAAACTGTTTTTT
TRBV7-9	TRBJ1-5	.	many	CASSLGRQGRDQPQHF	TGTGCCAGCAGCTTAGGAAGGCAGGGGAGAGATCAGCCCCAGCATTTT
TRBV6-5	TRBJ1-6	.	.	CASRTGRGLGSPLHF	TGTGCCAGCAGAACCGGACGCGGGTTGGGGTCACCCCTCCACTTT
TRBV7-2	TRBJ2-1	TRBD2	few	CASSPGTRYIDEQFF	TGTGCCAGCAGCCCCGGGACTAGATATATCGATGAGCAGTTCTTC
TRBV7-9	TRBJ2-6	.	many	CASRQGSGANVLTF	TGTGCCAGCAGACAGGGATCTGGGGCCAACGTCCTGACTTTC
TRBV20-1	TRBJ1-1	.	.	CTPRRGTEAFF	TGCACCCCCCGCAGGGGCACTGAAGCTTTCTTT
TRBV5-6	TRBJ1-1	TRBD1	.	CASISGQLNTEAFF	TGTGCCAGCATCTCGGGACAGCTAAACACTGAAGCTTTCTTT
TRBV18	TRBJ2-1	TRBD2	.	CASSPKAGVGNEQFF	TGTGCCAGCTCACCAAAAGCGGGAGTAGGCAATGAGCAGTTCTTC
TRBV7-9	TRBJ1-1	.	few	CASSSNPGRQNTEAFF	TGTGCCAGCAGCTCGAATCCGGGACGCCAGAACACTGAAGCTTTCTTT
TRBV7-3	TRBJ2-3	.	.	CASGAGGSTDTQYF	TGTGCCAGCGGAGCGGGCGGGAGCACAGATACGCAGTATTTT
TRBV29-1	TRBJ2-1	.	.	CSVDGQPYNEQFF	TGCAGCGTTGATGGTCAGCCCTACAATGAGCAGTTCTTC
TRBV20-1	TRBJ1-3	.	few	CSARGGTYSGNTIYF	TGCAGTGCTAGAGGGGGTACTTACTCTGGAAACACCATATATTTT
TRBV7-9	TRBJ2-7	TRBD2	.	CASSPSGTTSYEQYF	TGTGCCAGCAGCCCTAGCGGGACCACCTCTTACGAGCAGTACTTC
TRBV5-1	TRBJ1-6	.	.	CASSLEPAYNSPLHF	TGCGCCAGCAGCTTGGAGCCAGCCTATAATTCACCCCTCCACTTT
TRBV12-3/TRBV12-4	TRBJ2-6	.	.	CASSLGVPGANVLTF	TGTGCCAGCAGTTTAGGAGTACCTGGGGCCAACGTCCTGACTTTC
TRBV7-9	TRBJ1-3	.	many	CASSPRWRGNGNTIYF	TGTGCCAGCAGTCCCCGTTGGAGGGGGAATGGAAACACCATATATTTT
TRBV12-3/TRBV12-4	TRBJ2-1	.	many	CASSFGLLEGSYNEQFF	TGTGCCAGCAGTTTCGGCTTACTAGAGGGGTCCTACAATGAGCAGTTCTTC
TRBV7-9	TRBJ2-2	.	many	CASSGRNTGELFF	TGTGCCAGCAGTGGGAGGAACACCGGGGAGCTGTTTTTT
TRBV4-3	TRBJ2-7	.	.	CASSQDLRETRSEQYF	TGCGCCAGCAGCCAAGATCTTAGGGAAACGCGGTCTGAGCAGTACTTC
TRBV6-5	TRBJ2-7	.	.	CASSYKGDYEQYF	TGTGCCAGCAGTTATAAAGGAGACTACGAGCAGTACTTC
TRBV6-1	TRBJ2-3	.	.	CASSEFRVGATDTQYF	TGTGCCAGCAGTGAATTTAGGGTGGGCGCCACAGATACGCAGTATTTT
TRBV7-6	TRBJ1-4	.	many	CASSLTGLNEKLFF	TGTGCCAGCAGCTTAACAGGGCTAAATGAAAAACTGTTTTTT
TRBV20-1	TRBJ1-5	.	.	CSASRLGGEGNQPQHF	TGCAGTGCTAGTCGGCTAGGCGGGGAAGGCAATCAGCCCCAGCATTTT
TRBV20-1	TRBJ2-3	.	few	CSAPGVASGDTQYF	TGCAGTGCGCCTGGGGTAGCGTCCGGAGATACGCAGTATTTT
TRBV12-3/TRBV12-4	TRBJ2-3	TRBD2	many	CASSLASGLYTDTQYF	TGTGCCAGCAGTTTAGCTAGCGGGCTATACACAGATACGCAGTATTTT
TRBV5-1	TRBJ2-5	.	.	CASSILANEQETQYF	TGCGCCAGCAGCATACTAGCAAACGAACAAGAGACCCAGTACTTC
TRBV19	TRBJ2-1	TRBD2	.	CASSKRTSGGSYNEQFF	TGTGCCAGTAGTAAACGGACTAGCGGGGGCTCCTACAATGAGCAGTTCTTC
TRBV10-3	TRBJ2-7	.	.	CAISESARIYEQYF	TGTGCCATCAGTGAGAGTGCTAGGATCTACGAGCAGTACTTC
TRBV7-8	TRBJ1-1	.	many	CASSLRGGEAFF	TGTGCCAGCAGCTTACGCGGCGGGGAAGCTTTCTTT
TRBV7-2	TRBJ2-6	.	many	CASSLVPGAGANVLTF	TGTGCCAGCAGCTTAGTCCCAGGGGCTGGGGCCAACGTCCTGACTTTC
TRBV5-1	TRBJ1-1	.	.	CASSRTAQPNTEAFF	TGCGCCAGCAGCCGGACGGCACAGCCGAACACTGAAGCTTTCTTT
TRBV28	TRBJ2-5	.	many	CATLPQGRAQETQYF	TGTGCCACCCTCCCGCAGGGGCGGGCCCAAGAGACCCAGTACTTC
TRBV5-4	TRBJ1-2	.	few	CASSRGGTAPSDGYTF	TGTGCCAGCAGCCGGGGTGGGACGGCCCCGTCTGATGGCTACACCTTC
TRBV12-3/TRBV12-4	TRBJ2-5	.	.	CASRAGRIQYF	TGTGCCAGCAGGGCCGGTCGGATCCAGTACTTC
TRBV12-3/TRBV12-4	TRBJ2-1	.	many	CASTAHNNEQFF	TGTGCCAGCACAGCCCATAACAATGAGCAGTTCTTC
TRBV12-3/TRBV12-4	TRBJ2-3	TRBD2	few	CASSRGLARGTQYF	TGTGCCAGCAGCCGGGGACTAGCGCGGGGTACGCAGTATTTT
TRBV20-1	TRBJ2-5	TRBD1	.	CSARDITGEETQYF	TGCAGTGCTAGAGATATCACAGGGGAAGAGACCCAGTACTTC
TRBV7-2	TRBJ1-1	.	.	CASSLSQSNTEAFF	TGTGCCAGCAGCTTAAGCCAATCGAACACTGAAGCTTTCTTT
TRBV15	TRBJ1-4	TRBD1	few	CATSKRQGGYEKLFF	TGTGCCACCAGCAAAAGACAGGGTGGATATGAAAAACTGTTTTTT
TRBV7-2	TRBJ2-1	.	many	CASSPSPGVSREQFF	TGTGCCAGCAGCCCCTCCCCAGGGGTTAGTAGGGAGCAGTTCTTC
TRBV5-4	TRBJ2-3	.	many	CASSGAAYTDTQYF	TGTGCCAGCAGCGGGGCGGCCTACACAGATACGCAGTATTTT
TRBV4-1	TRBJ2-1	.	few	CASSQESTYNEQFF	TGCGCCAGCAGCCAAGAGAGCACGTACAATGAGCAGTTCTTC
TRBV12-3/TRBV12-4	TRBJ1-4	.	few	CASSLRGFNEKLFF	TGTGCCAGCAGTTTAAGGGGATTTAATGAAAAACTGTTTTTT
TRBV5-6	TRBJ2-5	.	.	CASSFSPAGRETQYF	TGTGCCAGCAGCTTCTCTCCGGCAGGGAGGGAGACCCAGTACTTC
TRBV5-1	TRBJ2-1	.	few	CASSLQDRSLHEQFF	TGCGCCAGCAGCTTACAAGACAGGAGTCTTCATGAGCAGTTCTTC
TRBV20-1	TRBJ2-7	.	many	CSANYEQYF	TGCAGTGCTAACTACGAGCAGTACTTC